The 3 T cell receptor beta chains presented below share a single source sample, sequenced in a study of blood T cell repertoires in COVID-19. Data came from immunoSEQ multiplex PCR; TCRdb stores just in-frame clones and leaves some out. The data contain roughly 200,000 clones, around four fifths of them singletons. The sample was peripheral blood. All receptors come from an elderly woman with active or convalescent COVID-19.

The chain combines TRBV28 with TRBJ2-5, with D possibly being TRBD2 (6 bases). Per germline, CDR1 MDHEN and CDR2 SYDVKM. With 1 base removed from V and 2 bases from J, the gap between germline ends came to 11 bases. The CDR3 contains 15 residues. This CDR3 reads CASSLFFGLQETQYF. The CDR3 DNA is TGTGCCAGCAGTTTATTTTTTGGACTACAAGAGACCCAGTACTTC.

The chain joins TRBV20-1 to TRBJ2-7; 8 nucleotides line up with TRBD1. J was trimmed by 7 bases and V by 6 bases; bases with no gene match: 5. This CDR3 has 11 amino acids. Germline CDR1 and CDR2: DFQATT and SNEGSKA (reference sequence). The CDR3 sequence is CSAWDRKEQYF. The CDR3 coding sequence is TGCAGTGCCTGGGACAGGAAAGAGCAGTACTTC.

This clone appeared a single time. The rearrangement joins TRBV5-5 to TRBJ1-1; 7 nucleotides align to TRBD1. Unmatched junction bases numbered 4, after V lost 3 bases and J lost 2 bases. The CDR3 is 14 residues long. The germline CDR1 and CDR2 sequences are SGHKS and YYEKEE (reference sequence). CDR3 sequence (DNA): TGTGCCAGCAGCTGGGCAGGGGGTAACACTGAAGCTTTCTTT. Its translation is CASSWAGGNTEAFF.